A selection of T cell receptor beta chains follows, all from one sample in a study of blood T cells in healthy people across ages. From the 5' RACE reads, TCRdb called clonotypes with MiXCR, one entry per CDR3 protein. The table shows roughly 1,500,000 distinct CDR3 sequences, with roughly 32% occurring only once. The source material was blood. These receptors were taken from a woman younger than 45 in good health. CDR3s include the opening cysteine and the closing phenylalanine or tryptophan. Fields, in order: J gene, clone size, D gene, V gene, CDR3 protein, CDR3 DNA. The D gene is left open where the match is weak. Not all rows give a size; the values are once, few, many and, for expanded clones, a class.

j_call: TRBJ2-7
clone_size: few
d_call: .
v_call: TRBV27
cdr3_aa: CASSLRTLQGGFYEQYF
cdr3_nt: TGTGCCAGCAGTTTAAGAACATTGCAGGGAGGATTCTACGAGCAGTACTTC

j_call: TRBJ1-1
clone_size: few
d_call: TRBD1
v_call: TRBV25-1
cdr3_aa: CASRDYRGGNTEAFF
cdr3_nt: TGTGCCAGCAGGGATTACAGGGGAGGGAACACTGAAGCTTTCTTT

j_call: TRBJ2-7
clone_size: once
d_call: .
v_call: TRBV5-1
cdr3_aa: CASSLDRAVPYEQYF
cdr3_nt: TGCGCCAGCAGCTTGGACAGGGCGGTACCCTACGAGCAGTACTTC

j_call: TRBJ2-3
clone_size: .
d_call: .
v_call: TRBV9
cdr3_aa: CASSVEGTRQDTQYF
cdr3_nt: TGTGCCAGCAGCGTAGAGGGGACTCGTCAGGATACGCAGTATTTT

j_call: TRBJ1-2
clone_size: few
d_call: TRBD1
v_call: TRBV10-2
cdr3_aa: CASSVGTGGYTF
cdr3_nt: TGCGCCAGCAGTGTTGGGACAGGGGGCTACACCTTC

j_call: TRBJ2-1
clone_size: few
d_call: .
v_call: TRBV7-2
cdr3_aa: CASSHGELSDEQFF
cdr3_nt: TGTGCCAGCAGCCATGGCGAGCTAAGCGATGAGCAGTTCTTC

j_call: TRBJ2-3
clone_size: .
d_call: .
v_call: TRBV12-3/TRBV12-4
cdr3_aa: CASSFQLSSTDTQYF
cdr3_nt: TGTGCCAGCAGTTTCCAACTTTCTAGCACAGATACGCAGTATTTT

j_call: TRBJ1-2
clone_size: few
d_call: .
v_call: TRBV12-3/TRBV12-4
cdr3_aa: CASSPGGPGGYTF
cdr3_nt: TGTGCCAGCAGCCCAGGAGGGCCGGGAGGCTACACCTTC

j_call: TRBJ2-5
clone_size: few
d_call: .
v_call: TRBV20-1
cdr3_aa: CSARAGRVETQYF
cdr3_nt: TGCAGTGCTAGAGCGGGCAGGGTAGAGACCCAGTACTTC

j_call: TRBJ2-7
clone_size: few
d_call: TRBD1
v_call: TRBV20-1
cdr3_aa: CSAPGQGNYEQYF
cdr3_nt: TGCAGTGCCCCGGGACAGGGCAACTACGAGCAGTACTTC

j_call: TRBJ2-7
clone_size: .
d_call: TRBD1
v_call: TRBV27
cdr3_aa: CASSPLTGVGEQYF
cdr3_nt: TGTGCCAGCAGTCCCCTGACAGGGGTGGGCGAGCAGTACTTC

j_call: TRBJ2-7
clone_size: .
d_call: .
v_call: TRBV20-1
cdr3_aa: CSARTDPSRNEQYF
cdr3_nt: TGCAGTGCCAGGACTGACCCATCGCGGAACGAGCAGTACTTC